These 18 T cell receptor beta chains were all obtained from the same sample, sequenced in a study of T cells after yellow fever vaccination. TCRdb called the 5' RACE reads again in MiXCR, with one record for every CDR3 protein. The sample includes more than 300,000 distinct CDR3 sequences, approximately 12% of them seen just once. Material: CD4+ T cells sorted from PBMCs, obtained 45 days after the yellow fever booster vaccination. These receptors all come from a young man who received the YFV17D yellow fever vaccine.

This clonotype occurred a few times. The chain has TRBV6-5 and TRBJ2-7; a possible D gene is TRBD1 (7 bases). The CDR3 is 15 amino acids. Per germline, CDR1 MNHEY and CDR2 SVGAGI. The germline V and J ends were trimmed by 6 bases and 3 bases, with 18 bases remaining between them. The chain's CDR3 is CASSRQGGQIYEQYF. CDR3 bases: TGTGCCAGCAGCCGACAGGGAGGCCAAATCTACGAGCAGTACTTC.

The rearrangement uses TRBV12-3 or TRBV12-4 and TRBJ1-1; a possible D gene is TRBD1 (5 bases). This CDR3 region has 18 residues. Trimming took off 6 bases at V and 7 bases at J, with 30 bases between the two ends. The CDR3: CASRLQGEQRGGFFEAFF. The CDR3 nucleotides read TGTGCCAGCAGACTACAAGGGGAGCAAAGGGGTGGGTTCTTTGAAGCTTTCTTT.

The V and J genes are TRBV2 and TRBJ1-5; a weak D match, TRBD1 (5 bases). The CDR3 has 14 amino acids. Germline loops: CDR1 SNHLY, CDR2 FYNNEI. Trimming cost V 1 base and J 7 bases, with 11 bases left between them. The DNA for the CDR3 is TGTGCCAGCAGTGAAGGTCGGGGACTCCAGCCCCAGCATTTT. Translated: CASSEGRGLQPQHF.

This chain joins TRBV9 and TRBJ1-1; D gene unclear. The V end lost 2 bases, the J end lost 3 bases, and 8 bases lay between the germline ends. There are 13 residues in the CDR3. Germline assignment: CDR1 SGDLS and CDR2 YYNGEE. The CDR3: CASSVMEDTEAFF. The CDR3 DNA sequence: TGTGCCAGCAGCGTGATGGAGGACACTGAAGCTTTCTTT. The full variable domain, its missing parts supplied by reference TRBV9 and TRBJ1-1, is DSGVTQTPKHLITATGQRVTLRCSPRSGDLSVYWYQQSLDQGLQFLIQYYNGEERAKGNILERFSAQQFPDLHSELNLSSLELGDSALYFCASSVMEDTEAFFGQGTRLTVV.

In its sample, this clonotype was seen many times. V and J are TRBV5-1 and TRBJ1-4; no firm D call. This CDR3 region has 14 residues. V lost 2 bases and J lost 0, with 5 bases in between. Germline assignment: CDR1 SGHRS and CDR2 YFSETQ. For the CDR3, the DNA is TGCGCCAGCAGCTTAGGAGCAACTAATGAAAAACTGTTTTTT. Translation gives CASSLGATNEKLFF.

This rearrangement joins TRBV7-3 to TRBJ2-1; possible D gene TRBD1, 7 bases. This CDR3 contains 15 residues. Trimming took 4 bases from V and 3 from J, leaving 13 bases between them. The germline V gene encodes CDR1 SGHTA and CDR2 FQGTGA. The CDR3 protein is CASSSTGDSYNEQFF. For the CDR3, the DNA is TGTGCCAGCAGCTCGACGGGGGACAGCTACAATGAGCAGTTCTTC.

The CDR3 nucleotides are TGTGCCAGCATACCCGACACACTACTGACAGGGCTCACTGAAGCTTTCTTT. Protein: CASIPDTLLTGLTEAFF. The gene calls are TRBV2 and TRBJ1-1; TRBD1 aligns across 7 bases. Per the germline V gene, CDR1 is SNHLY and CDR2 is FYNNEI. The CDR3 contains 17 residues. Unmatched junction bases numbered 18, after V lost 7 bases and J lost 4 bases. Looking up the rest from reference TRBV2 and TRBJ1-1 gives the full variable domain: EPEVTQTPSHQVTQMGQEVILRCVPISNHLYFYWYRQILGQKVEFLVSFYNNEISEKSEIFDDQFSVERPDGSNFTLKIRSTKLEDSAMYFCASIPDTLLTGLTEAFFGQGTRLTVV.

This clonotype was counted only a few times. V is TRBV7-3 and J is TRBJ2-7; 8 positions agree with TRBD1. The CDR3 has 13 residues. The V gene end was trimmed by 4 bases and the J gene end by 5 bases; junction bases not matched to a gene: 4. From germline, CDR1 is SGHTA and CDR2 FQGTGA. CDR3 residues: CASSSDRDHEQYF. In DNA, the CDR3 is TGTGCCAGCAGCTCGGACAGGGACCACGAGCAGTACTTC. Together with reference TRBV7-3 and TRBJ2-7, the CDR3 gives the full variable domain: GAGVSQTPSNKVTEKGKYVELRCDPISGHTALYWYRQSLGQGPEFLIYFQGTGAADDSGLPNDRFFAVRPEGSVSTLKIQRTERGDSAVYLCASSSDRDHEQYFGPGTRLTVT.

This clonotype was observed a few times. The rearrangement links TRBV9 to TRBJ1-6; unclear D gene. The germline V gene has CDR1 SGDLS and CDR2 YYNGEE. The CDR3 is 15 amino acids. Trimming removed 4 bases at V and 12 bases at J, with 20 bases between. The DNA for the CDR3 is TGTGCCAGCAGCCAAGAGGGAAGGAGGGAGGAACCCCTCCACTTT. Amino acids: CASSQEGRREEPLHF.

The rearrangement uses TRBV6-2 or TRBV6-3 and TRBJ2-6; D uncertain. V was pared by 4 bases and J by 1 base, with 11 bases between. This CDR3 region has 16 residues. From germline, CDR1 is MNHEY and CDR2 SVGEGT. CDR3 nucleotide sequence: TGTGCCAGCAGTTCTCAGTGGGGTTCTGGGGCCAACGTCCTGACTTTC. As protein: CASSSQWGSGANVLTF.

The V and J genes are TRBV18 and TRBJ2-2; tentatively, D is TRBD1 or TRBD2 (5 bases each). The CDR3 loop spans 14 amino acids. The V and J ends lost 2 bases and 5 bases respectively, with 9 bases between them. Germline assignment: CDR1 KGHSH and CDR2 LQKENI. CDR3 nucleotides: TGTGCCAGCTCACCAAGGGACGTTACCGGGGAGCTGTTTTTT. The encoded protein is CASSPRDVTGELFF.

This clonotype has only a few counts. The V gene is TRBV7-2, the J gene TRBJ2-7; 8 bases map to TRBD1. Trimming removed 5 bases from V and 0 bases from J; junction bases left unmatched: 9. The length of the CDR3 is 16 residues. Germline V gives CDR1 SGHTA, CDR2 FQGNSA. CDR3 residues: CASSPRQGLTSYEQYF. The CDR3 DNA sequence: TGTGCCAGCAGCCCGCGACAGGGGTTGACCTCCTACGAGCAGTACTTC.

The chain is built from TRBV24-1 and TRBJ2-1; 9 nucleotides match TRBD1. V dropped 4 bases and J dropped 2; count of bases not matched to a gene: 5. The germline V gene encodes CDR1 KGHDR and CDR2 SFDVKD. The CDR3 totals 16 residues. CDR3: CATSDPGTGPYNEQFF. The CDR3 DNA reads as TGTGCCACCAGTGACCCCGGGACAGGGCCCTACAATGAGCAGTTCTTC.

The J gene is TRBJ2-5, the V gene TRBV2; a possible D gene is TRBD2 (6 bases). CDR1 and CDR2 (germline): SNHLY, FYNNEI. CDR3 length: 14 residues. The V and J ends lost 5 bases and 2 bases respectively, with 12 bases between them. CDR3 loop: CASSSFGGQETQYF. CDR3 DNA: TGTGCCAGCAGTTCGTTCGGGGGACAAGAGACCCAGTACTTC. The full variable domain, its missing parts supplied by reference TRBV2 and TRBJ2-5, is EPEVTQTPSHQVTQMGQEVILRCVPISNHLYFYWYRQILGQKVEFLVSFYNNEISEKSEIFDDQFSVERPDGSNFTLKIRSTKLEDSAMYFCASSSFGGQETQYFGPGTRLLVL.

In this sample, this clonotype turned up many times. V gene TRBV28 combines with J gene TRBJ2-2, with D perhaps matching TRBD1 (6 bases). V lost 6 bases, J lost 1 base, and 15 bases lay in between. This CDR3 contains 16 residues. Germline V gene data show CDR1 as MDHEN and CDR2 as SYDVKM. The chain's CDR3 is CASSLRARGNTGELFF. The CDR3 nucleotides read TGTGCCAGCAGCCTCAGGGCCAGGGGGAACACCGGGGAGCTGTTTTTT. Full variable domain (outside the CDR3, taken from reference TRBV28 and TRBJ2-2): DVKVTQSSRYLVKRTGEKVFLECVQDMDHENMFWYRQDPGLGLRLIYFSYDVKMKEKGDIPEGYSVSREKKERFSLILESASTNQTSMYLCASSLRARGNTGELFFGEGSRLTVL.

The chain has TRBV19 and TRBJ2-1; D is perhaps TRBD1 or TRBD2 (5 bases each). Looked up from germline, CDR1 is LNHDA and CDR2 is SQIVND (reference sequence). The CDR3 loop spans 14 amino acids. V lost 7 bases and J 6 bases, leaving 16 bases between the germline ends. The CDR3 sequence: CASTIPGLLNEQFF. DNA of the CDR3: TGTGCCAGTACTATTCCGGGGCTCCTCAATGAGCAGTTCTTC. Using reference TRBV19 and TRBJ2-1 for the parts outside the CDR3, the full variable domain is DGGITQSPKYLFRKEGQNVTLSCEQNLNHDAMYWYRQDPGQGLRLIYYSQIVNDFQKGDIAEGYSVSREKKESFPLTVTSAQKNPTAFYLCASTIPGLLNEQFFGPGTRLTVL.

This clonotype was picked up a small number of times. V usage is TRBV4-3 and J usage is TRBJ2-7; weak D call: TRBD2 (5 bases). From germline, CDR1 is LGHNA and CDR2 YSLEER. V lost 0 bases and J 2 bases, leaving 8 bases between the germline ends. This CDR3 region has 14 residues. This CDR3 reads CASSQEVGTYEQYF. CDR3 bases: TGCGCCAGCAGCCAAGAGGTCGGGACCTACGAGCAGTACTTC.

This sequence joins TRBV6-5 and TRBJ1-6; D gene ambiguous. The ends were cut back, 0 bases at V and 0 bases at J, with 6 bases in the middle. CDR3 length equals 16 residues. Looked up from germline, CDR1 is MNHEY and CDR2 is SVGAGI. The CDR3 coding sequence is TGTGCCAGCAGTTACTCACCGACCTCCTATAATTCACCCCTCCACTTT. It yields the protein CASSYSPTSYNSPLHF.